These 15 T cell receptor beta chains originate from one sample sequenced in a study of OX40 agonist ivuxolimab in advanced cancers. Profiled with immunoSEQ multiplex PCR; TCRdb holds only in-frame clones, not every one. This table has about 54,000 clones, around 89% appearing once. The starting material was CD4+ or CD8+ T cells sorted from blood, obtained in a trial of the OX40 agonist ivuxolimab. These receptors came from an adult with an advanced solid tumor such as melanoma, head and neck, liver or kidney cancer.

This clone occurred a few times. V is TRBV5-1 and J is TRBJ2-7; TRBD1 matches at 9 bases. The ends lost 4 bases at V and 4 bases at J; junction bases unmatched: 9. The CDR3 length is 15 residues. The germline CDR1 and CDR2 sequences are SGHRS and YFSETQ. The CDR3 DNA is TGCGCCAGCAGCCAAGGGACAGGGAATCGTTACGAGCAGTACTTC. Its translation is CASSQGTGNRYEQYF.

This clone was seen only a few times. Here the CDR3 reads CASIQGGRGHGYTF. CDR3 DNA: TGTGCCAGCATCCAAGGAGGCAGGGGTCATGGCTACACCTTC. The chain has TRBV6-1 and TRBJ1-2; maybe TRBD1 (6 bases). Germline V gene data show CDR1 as MNHNS and CDR2 as SASEGT. Trimming shortened V by 7 bases and J by 6 bases, and 18 bases separated the two germline ends. The CDR3 totals 14 residues.

The chain couples TRBV19 to TRBJ1-4; TRBD1 matches at 8 bases. The V gene's germline CDR1 is LNHDA and CDR2 SQIVND (reference sequence). There are 15 residues in the CDR3. J lost 5 bases, V lost 6 bases, and 8 bases had no gene match. As DNA, the CDR3 is TGTGCCAGTAGCCTCCCGGACAGGGTCAATGAAAAACTGTTTTTT. Translation: CASSLPDRVNEKLFF.

This clone was observed once. This chain uses TRBV9 with TRBJ2-1; D is unclear. The CDR3 is 14 residues long. The V and J ends lost 0 bases and 9 bases respectively, with 13 bases between them. Germline CDR1 reads SGDLS; CDR2 reads YYNGEE. DNA of the CDR3: TGTGCCAGCAGCGTAGAAGTGGTTGTGGGTGAGCAGTTCTTC. This encodes CASSVEVVVGEQFF.

This clone was picked up one time. This chain links TRBV5-5 with TRBJ2-3, with D uncertain. The V gene lost 1 base and the J gene lost 4 bases, with 7 bases spanning the gap. CDR1 and CDR2 (germline): SGHKS, YYEKEE (reference sequence). CDR3 size: 13 residues. This chain's CDR3 is CASSLNAADTQYF. CDR3 bases: TGTGCCAGCAGCTTGAACGCGGCAGATACGCAGTATTTT.

The CDR3 protein is CASSDLGVSVSEKLFF. The CDR3 DNA reads TGTGCCAGCAGTGATCTCGGGGTGTCGGTGAGCGAAAAACTGTTTTTT. This rearrangement joins TRBV2 to TRBJ1-4; D unresolved. Deletions cut 3 bases from V and 8 bases from J, with 19 bases between. Germline V gene lookup returns CDR1 SNHLY and CDR2 FYNNEI. The CDR3 extends over 16 amino acids.

The rearrangement links TRBV19 to TRBJ2-1; D gene unclear. V dropped 5 bases and J dropped 7 bases, with 18 bases sitting between them. Germline V gene lookup returns CDR1 LNHDA and CDR2 SQIVND (reference sequence). The CDR3 contains 15 residues. The CDR3 loop is CASSPQVVQKNEQFF. The CDR3 nucleotides are TGTGCCAGTAGTCCCCAGGTTGTACAAAAGAATGAGCAGTTCTTC.

The J gene is TRBJ1-4, the V gene TRBV7-9; D may be TRBD1 (5 bases). The V gene's germline CDR1 is SEHNR and CDR2 FQNEAQ (reference sequence). The CDR3 totals 15 residues. V lost 5 bases and J 0 bases, leaving 10 bases between the germline ends. CDR3 in amino acids: CASSDVGATNEKLFF. The CDR3 region has the DNA TGTGCCAGCAGCGATGTGGGGGCAACTAATGAAAAACTGTTTTTT. The variable domain in full, with the rest retrieved from reference TRBV7-9 and TRBJ1-4, is DTGVSQNPRHKITKRGQNVTFRCDPISEHNRLYWYRQTLGQGPEFLTYFQNEAQLEKSRLLSDRFSAERPKGSFSTLEIQRTEQGDSAMYLCASSDVGATNEKLFFGSGTQLSVL.

The gene calls are TRBV4-1 and TRBJ2-5; 8 bases line up with TRBD1. The CDR3 is 14 residues long. The germline V gene encodes CDR1 MGHRA and CDR2 YSYEKL. The V and J ends lost 0 bases and 5 bases, in that order; junction bases with no gene match: 2. CDR3 nucleotide sequence: TGCGCCAGCAGCCAAGATACAGGGGGGGAGACCCAGTACTTC. Translation: CASSQDTGGETQYF.

This clone occurred once. The chain uses TRBV19 and TRBJ2-3; D is uncertain. Trimming removed 2 bases from V and 1 base from J, with 7 bases in between. The CDR3 is 14 residues long. Germline V CDR1 and CDR2: LNHDA, SQIVND (reference sequence). CDR3 in DNA: TGTGCCAGTAGTATAAGATTAGGCACAGATACGCAGTATTTT. Amino acids: CASSIRLGTDTQYF. Complete variable domain (other parts from reference TRBV19 and TRBJ2-3): DGGITQSPKYLFRKEGQNVTLSCEQNLNHDAMYWYRQDPGQGLRLIYYSQIVNDFQKGDIAEGYSVSREKKESFPLTVTSAQKNPTAFYLCASSIRLGTDTQYFGPGTRLTVL.

The chain links TRBV11-2 to TRBJ1-5; D not resolved. The CDR3 spans 15 residues. Germline CDR1 and CDR2: SGHAT and FQNNGV. Between the trimmed V and J ends, which lost 0 bases and 0 bases, there was a span of 6 bases. In DNA form, the CDR3 reads TGTGCCAGCAGCTTAGACAACCTTAGCAATCAGCCCCAGCATTTT. Translation gives CASSLDNLSNQPQHF.

This clone has a single count. This chain links TRBV25-1 with TRBJ2-1; D ambiguous. The CDR3 is 16 amino acids. In germline, CDR1 is MGHDK, CDR2 SYGVNS. V was clipped by 0 bases and J by 6 bases, with 15 bases between them. CDR3 DNA sequence: TGTGCCAGCAGTGAATATCGGCTAGTGGGAACCAATGAGCAGTTCTTC. Translation: CASSEYRLVGTNEQFF. Complete variable domain (other parts from reference TRBV25-1 and TRBJ2-1): EADIYQTPRYLVIGTGKKITLECSQTMGHDKMYWYQQDPGMELHLIHYSYGVNSTEKGDLSSESTVSRIRTEHFPLTLESARPSHTSQYLCASSEYRLVGTNEQFFGPGTRLTVL.

Written as DNA, the CDR3 is TGTGCCAGCAGCCTTTCCTTCGCAGATACGCAGTATTTT. It encodes CASSLSFADTQYF. The V call is TRBV7-2, the J call TRBJ2-3; no clear D. Per germline, CDR1 SGHTA and CDR2 FQGNSA. The CDR3 runs 13 residues. The V gene lost 5 bases and the J gene lost 4 bases, with 10 bases spanning the gap.

This sequence joins TRBV6-1 and TRBJ2-7; 7 bases map to TRBD1. Germline assignment: CDR1 MNHNS and CDR2 SASEGT. Losses at the gene ends were 1 base for V and 4 bases for J; bases not matched to a gene: 10. The CDR3 is 16 residues long. CDR3 residues: CASSEVGRGRLYEQYF. DNA of the CDR3: TGTGCCAGCAGTGAAGTCGGAAGGGGGCGACTGTACGAGCAGTACTTC.

The chain employs TRBV5-4 and TRBJ2-3, with D perhaps matching TRBD2 (6 bases). V shed 0 bases and J shed 4 bases, with 12 bases lying between them. The CDR3 contains 15 residues. The germline gives CDR1 SGHNT, CDR2 YYREEE (reference sequence). The CDR3 DNA follows: TGTGCCAGCAGCTTGGGGGACTTGGGGCCAGATACGCAGTATTTT. As protein: CASSLGDLGPDTQYF.